This record covers a single T cell receptor beta chain. Its antigen remains unidentified. V gave up 0 bases and J gave up 7 bases; unmatched junction bases: 9. Germline CDR1 SGHAT, CDR2 FQNNGV. CDR3 length equals 17 residues. The use of a sample-barcoded 5' primer and a J-beta primer mix characterized a second PCR of about 7 to 12 cycles. Every cDNA molecule carried a tag from a template-switch adaptor bearing 12 random nucleotides. Via MiXCR, TCRdb re-called the 5' RACE reads, giving one row per CDR3 protein. This sample has around 2 million distinct CDR3 sequences; about 39% occur once, and the top ten carry roughly 24%. The data originate from a study of blood T cells in healthy people across ages. Study results and limitations: The unsorted PBMCs prevented any conclusive comparison of naive versus antigen-experienced cells. It was held that the diversity estimates obtained from one million T cells were underestimates. Across the age range, TCR beta diversity per million T cells fell in a roughly linear way.

J is TRBJ2-1 and V is TRBV11-2, with 10 bases that match TRBD1. Sequenced: blood. This receptor was taken from a human donor in good health. The chain's CDR3 is CASSLEWTGGRYNEQFF. The CDR3, as DNA: TGTGCCAGCAGCTTAGAGTGGACAGGGGGTCGGTATAATGAGCAGTTCTTC.